The present TCR beta chain was sequenced within a study of beta chain features in type 1 diabetes. Study results and limitations: Type 1 diabetes patients had moderately but significantly shorter TCRB CDR3s in all four CD4+ subsets. HLA influence on TCRB rearrangement stayed unresolved here.

Researchers reported sorting CD4+ naive, central memory, regulatory and stem cell-like memory cells via CD45RO/CCR7/CD25/CD127/CD95/CD27. Purity (above 98%) was reached by all sorted populations. Germline V gene lookup returns CDR1 LNHDA and CDR2 SQIVND (reference sequence). This CDR3 contains 16 residues. V lost 4 bases to trimming and J lost 4 bases, with 19 bases between them. What was sequenced were expressed TCRB transcripts, since all of the isolated RNA had been reverse transcribed. Average reads for naive, central memory and regulatory T cell samples were about 3.57 million. Clones were sequenced by immunoSEQ multiplex PCR, and TCRdb holds only the in-frame ones, with some missing. Here the sample spans approximately 43,000 clones, approximately 62% being singletons. About this clone: Its antigen is not identified.

Sequencing was carried out using Tregs from blood. This TCR was sampled from a man younger than 40 with type 1 diabetes. Some clones in this sample may be carry-over from other donors' samples. The gene calls are TRBV19 and TRBJ1-1; D might be TRBD1 (5 bases). The CDR3 sequence is CASSNQGQGWSTEAFF. In DNA, the CDR3 is TGTGCCAGTAGTAACCAGGGTCAGGGATGGAGCACTGAAGCTTTCTTT. Combining the CDR3 with reference TRBV19 and TRBJ1-1 gives the whole variable domain DGGITQSPKYLFRKEGQNVTLSCEQNLNHDAMYWYRQDPGQGLRLIYYSQIVNDFQKGDIAEGYSVSREKKESFPLTVTSAQKNPTAFYLCASSNQGQGWSTEAFFGQGTRLTVV.